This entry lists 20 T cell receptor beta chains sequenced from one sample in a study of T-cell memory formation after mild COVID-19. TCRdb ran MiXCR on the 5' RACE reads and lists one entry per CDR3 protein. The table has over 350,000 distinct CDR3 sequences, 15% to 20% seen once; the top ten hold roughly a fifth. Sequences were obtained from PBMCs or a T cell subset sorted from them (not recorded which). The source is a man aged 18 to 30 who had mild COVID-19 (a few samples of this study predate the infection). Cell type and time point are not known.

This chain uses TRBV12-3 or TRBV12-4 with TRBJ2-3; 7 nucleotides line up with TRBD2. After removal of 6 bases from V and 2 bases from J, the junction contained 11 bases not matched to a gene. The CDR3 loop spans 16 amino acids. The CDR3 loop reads CASSRRGGANTDTQYF. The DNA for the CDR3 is TGTGCCAGCAGCCGGCGGGGAGGGGCCAACACAGATACGCAGTATTTT.

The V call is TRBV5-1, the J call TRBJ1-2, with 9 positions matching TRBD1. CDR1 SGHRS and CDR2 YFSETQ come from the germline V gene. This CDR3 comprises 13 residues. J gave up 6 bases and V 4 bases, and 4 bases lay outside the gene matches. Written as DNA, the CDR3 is TGCGCCAGCAGCCGGAGGACAGGGGATGGCTACACCTTC. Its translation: CASSRRTGDGYTF. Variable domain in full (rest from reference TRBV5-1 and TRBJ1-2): KAGVTQTPRYLIKTRGQQVTLSCSPISGHRSVSWYQQTPGQGLQFLFEYFSETQRNKGNFPGRFSGRQFSNSRSEMNVSTLELGDSALYLCASSRRTGDGYTFGSGTRLTVV.

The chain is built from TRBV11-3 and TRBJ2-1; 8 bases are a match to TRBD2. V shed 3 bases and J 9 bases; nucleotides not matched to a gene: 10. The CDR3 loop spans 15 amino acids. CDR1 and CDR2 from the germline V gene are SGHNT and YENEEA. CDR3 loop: CASSFGGGISSEQFF. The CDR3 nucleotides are TGTGCCAGCAGCTTCGGCGGGGGGATTAGTAGTGAGCAGTTCTTC.

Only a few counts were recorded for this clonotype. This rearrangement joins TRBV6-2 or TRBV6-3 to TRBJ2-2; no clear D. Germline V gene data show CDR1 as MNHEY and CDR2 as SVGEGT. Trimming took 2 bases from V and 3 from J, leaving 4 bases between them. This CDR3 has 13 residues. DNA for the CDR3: TGTGCCAGCAGTTACCCGGACACCGGGGAGCTGTTTTTT. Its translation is CASSYPDTGELFF.

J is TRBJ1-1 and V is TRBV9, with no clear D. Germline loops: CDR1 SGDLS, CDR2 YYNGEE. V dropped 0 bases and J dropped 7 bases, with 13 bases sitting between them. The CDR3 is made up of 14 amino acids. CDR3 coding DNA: TGTGCCAGCAGCGTAGGTTTGTGGGCAGATGAAGCTTTCTTT. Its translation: CASSVGLWADEAFF.

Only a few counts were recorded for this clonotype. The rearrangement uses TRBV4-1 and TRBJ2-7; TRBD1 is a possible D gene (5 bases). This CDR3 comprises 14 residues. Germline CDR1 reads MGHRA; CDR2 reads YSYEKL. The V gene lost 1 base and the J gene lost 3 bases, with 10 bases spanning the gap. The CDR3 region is CASSQGIGVYEQYV. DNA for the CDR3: TGCGCCAGCAGCCAAGGCATAGGGGTCTACGAGCAGTACGTC.

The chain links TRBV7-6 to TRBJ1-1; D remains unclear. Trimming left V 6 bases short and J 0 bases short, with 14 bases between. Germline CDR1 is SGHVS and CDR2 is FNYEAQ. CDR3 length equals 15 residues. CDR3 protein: CASSSSVQLNTEAFF. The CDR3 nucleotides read TGTGCCAGCAGTTCCTCGGTACAGCTGAACACTGAAGCTTTCTTT.

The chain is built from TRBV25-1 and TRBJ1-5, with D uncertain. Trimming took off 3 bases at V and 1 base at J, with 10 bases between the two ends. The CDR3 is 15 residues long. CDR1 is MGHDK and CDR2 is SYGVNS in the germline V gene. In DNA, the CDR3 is TGTGCCAGCAGTGATCCACCAAAGAGCAATCAGCCCCAGCATTTT. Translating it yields CASSDPPKSNQPQHF.

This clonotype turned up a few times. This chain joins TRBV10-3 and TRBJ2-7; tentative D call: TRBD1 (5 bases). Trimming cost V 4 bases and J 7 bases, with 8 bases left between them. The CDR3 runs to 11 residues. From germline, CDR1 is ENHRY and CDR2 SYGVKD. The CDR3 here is CAISVGQEQYV. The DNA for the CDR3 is TGTGCCATCAGTGTGGGGCAAGAGCAGTACGTC.

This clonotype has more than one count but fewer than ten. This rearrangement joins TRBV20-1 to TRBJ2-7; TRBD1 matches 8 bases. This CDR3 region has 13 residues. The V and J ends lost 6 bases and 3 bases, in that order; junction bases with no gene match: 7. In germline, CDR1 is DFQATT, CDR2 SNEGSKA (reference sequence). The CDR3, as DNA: TGCAGTGCCCAAACCGACAGGGGCTACGAGCAGTACGTC. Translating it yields CSAQTDRGYEQYV.

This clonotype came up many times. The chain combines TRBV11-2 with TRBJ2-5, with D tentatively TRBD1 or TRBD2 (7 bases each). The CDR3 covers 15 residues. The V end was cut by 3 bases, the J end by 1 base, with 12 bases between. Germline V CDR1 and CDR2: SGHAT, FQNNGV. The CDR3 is CASSLGQRGQETQYF. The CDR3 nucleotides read TGTGCCAGCAGCTTGGGACAGCGGGGCCAAGAGACCCAGTACTTC.

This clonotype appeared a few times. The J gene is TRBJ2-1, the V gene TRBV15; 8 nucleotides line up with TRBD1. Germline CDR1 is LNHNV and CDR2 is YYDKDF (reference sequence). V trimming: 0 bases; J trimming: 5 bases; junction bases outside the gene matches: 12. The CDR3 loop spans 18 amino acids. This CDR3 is CATSRDRPDRGSDNEQFF. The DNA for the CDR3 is TGTGCCACCAGCAGAGACCGTCCCGACAGGGGCTCGGACAATGAGCAGTTCTTC.

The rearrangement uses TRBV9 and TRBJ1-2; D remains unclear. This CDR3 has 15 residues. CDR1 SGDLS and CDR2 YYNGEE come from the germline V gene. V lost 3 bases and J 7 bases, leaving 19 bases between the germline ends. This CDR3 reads CASSAGGLGGSGYTF. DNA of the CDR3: TGTGCCAGCAGCGCAGGAGGGCTTGGAGGCTCTGGCTACACCTTC.

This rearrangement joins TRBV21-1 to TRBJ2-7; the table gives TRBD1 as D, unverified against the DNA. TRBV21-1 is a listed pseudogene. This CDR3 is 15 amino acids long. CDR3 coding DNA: TGTGCCAGCAGCCCCAGAAGTGGGGGCTCCAGGGAGCAGTACTTC. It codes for CASSPRSGGSREQYF.

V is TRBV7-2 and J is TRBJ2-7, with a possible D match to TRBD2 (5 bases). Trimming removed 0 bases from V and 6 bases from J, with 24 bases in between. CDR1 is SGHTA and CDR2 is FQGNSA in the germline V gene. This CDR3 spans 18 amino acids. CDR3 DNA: TGTGCCAGCAGCTTAGCGGGCCCCGCCGTGGCGGGTTCTACCGAGCAGTACTTC. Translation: CASSLAGPAVAGSTEQYF.

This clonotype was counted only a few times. The CDR3, as DNA: TGTGCCAGCAGCACGGGGGGGCTTAATGAGCAGTTCTTC. Translation: CASSTGGLNEQFF. The chain employs TRBV7-9 and TRBJ2-1; 8 bases fit TRBD2. Germline V CDR1 and CDR2: SEHNR, FQNEAQ (reference sequence). CDR3 length equals 13 residues. The V gene end was trimmed by 5 bases and the J gene end by 7 bases; junction bases not matched to a gene: 4.

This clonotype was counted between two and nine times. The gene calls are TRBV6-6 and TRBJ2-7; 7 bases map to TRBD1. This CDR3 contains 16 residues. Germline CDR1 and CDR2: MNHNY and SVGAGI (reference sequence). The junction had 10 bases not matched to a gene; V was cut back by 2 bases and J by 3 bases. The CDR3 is CASSYTLSGQIYEQYF. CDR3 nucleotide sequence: TGTGCCAGCAGTTACACGCTTTCGGGACAGATCTACGAGCAGTACTTC.

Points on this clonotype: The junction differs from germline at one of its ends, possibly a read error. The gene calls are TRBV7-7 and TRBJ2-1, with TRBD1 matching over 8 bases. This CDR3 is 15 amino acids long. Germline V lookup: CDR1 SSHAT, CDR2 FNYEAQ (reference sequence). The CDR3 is CASSAWTGSVNEQFF. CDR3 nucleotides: TGTGCTAGCAGCGCGTGGACAGGGTCGGTCAATGAGCAGTTCTTC.

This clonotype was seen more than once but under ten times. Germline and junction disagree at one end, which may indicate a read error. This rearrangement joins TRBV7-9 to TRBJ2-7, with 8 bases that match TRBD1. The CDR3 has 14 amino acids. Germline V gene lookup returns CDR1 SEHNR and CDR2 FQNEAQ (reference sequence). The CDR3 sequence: CASSAHRDRHPTHF. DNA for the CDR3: TGTGCCAGCAGCGCCCACCGGGACAGGCACCCCACCCACTTC. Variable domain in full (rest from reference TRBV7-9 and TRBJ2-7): DTGVSQNPRHKITKRGQNVTFRCDPISEHNRLYWYRQTLGQGPEFLTYFQNEAQLEKSRLLSDRFSAERPKGSFSTLEIQRTEQGDSAMYLCASSAHRDRHPTHFGPGTRLTVT.

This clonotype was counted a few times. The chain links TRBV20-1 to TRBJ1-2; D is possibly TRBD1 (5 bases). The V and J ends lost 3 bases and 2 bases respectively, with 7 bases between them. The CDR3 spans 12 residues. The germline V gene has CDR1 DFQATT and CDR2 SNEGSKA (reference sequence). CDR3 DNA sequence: TGCAGTGCTAGGGCAGGGAACTATGGCTACACCTTC. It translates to CSARAGNYGYTF.